These 10 T cell receptor beta chains were all obtained from the same sample, sequenced in a study of metastatic and nonmetastatic thyroid tumors. No patient had received any treatment before thyroid surgery. TCRdb re-clonotyped the PCR reads via MiXCR. The sample records around 36,000 clones, approximately 30% being singletons. Sequencing input: blood. All receptors derive from a female donor with papillary thyroid cancer or a benign thyroid nodule (not recorded which). Some clones in this sample may be carry-over from other donors' samples.

In its sample, this clone ranks as medium-sized. The chain combines TRBV28 with TRBJ2-7; TRBD1 matches 10 bases. CDR1 is MDHEN and CDR2 is SYDVKM in the germline V gene. With 6 bases clipped from V and 1 base from J, the junction kept 9 bases outside the gene matches. This CDR3 has 16 residues. CDR3 coding DNA: TGTGCCAGCAGCGAAACCGTGGACAGGGGGTCCTACGAGCAGTACTTC. This gives the protein CASSETVDRGSYEQYF.

The genes are TRBV3-1 and TRBJ1-4; D gene ambiguous. CDR1 LGHDT and CDR2 YNNKEL come from the germline V gene (reference sequence). The CDR3 spans 15 residues. The V gene lost 3 bases and the J gene lost 0 bases, with 8 bases spanning the gap. The CDR3 nucleotides are TGTGCCAGCAGCCACGAAGATACAACTAATGAAAAACTGTTTTTT. Translated, it gives CASSHEDTTNEKLFF. Based on the CDR3 plus reference TRBV3-1 and TRBJ1-4, the full variable domain is DTAVSQTPKYLVTQMGNDKSIKCEQNLGHDTMYWYKQDSKKFLKIMFSYNNKELIINETVPNRFSPKSPDKAHLNLHINSLELGDSAVYFCASSHEDTTNEKLFFGSGTQLSVL.

This clone showed up many times. J is TRBJ2-2 and V is TRBV13, with no clear D. V was trimmed by 3 bases and J by 0 bases, leaving 11 bases between them. The length of the CDR3 is 16 residues. Looked up from germline, CDR1 is PRHDT and CDR2 is FYEKMQ (reference sequence). The CDR3 sequence is CASSFRWMANTGELFF. The CDR3 DNA reads as TGTGCCAGCAGCTTTCGGTGGATGGCGAACACCGGGGAGCTGTTTTTT.

This clone has just a few counts. V is TRBV28 and J is TRBJ2-7; D is undetermined. Germline CDR1 MDHEN, CDR2 SYDVKM. V gave up 1 base and J gave up 2 bases, with 3 bases separating them. This CDR3 is 12 amino acids long. CDR3 amino acids: CASSLSPYEQYF. As DNA, the CDR3 is TGTGCCAGCAGTTTATCCCCCTACGAGCAGTACTTC.

This clone was detected ten times or more. This chain joins TRBV9 and TRBJ2-3; D gene unclear. In germline, CDR1 is SGDLS, CDR2 YYNGEE. The CDR3 length is 15 residues. Trimming removed 0 bases at V and 2 bases at J, with 10 bases between. This chain's CDR3 is CASSVGGRITDTQYF. CDR3 DNA: TGTGCCAGCAGCGTAGGGGGAAGGATCACAGATACGCAGTATTTT.

This clone showed up just once. Compared with germline, one end of the junction differs, possibly owing to a read error. J is TRBJ2-5 and V is TRBV11-2; 9 nucleotides agree with TRBD2. CDR3 length: 19 amino acids. The germline V gene encodes CDR1 SGHAT and CDR2 FQNNGV. CDR3: CASSLERKRGAYVEETKYF. For the CDR3, the DNA is TGTGCCAGCAGCTTAGAGCGCAAGCGGGGGGCCTACGTCGAAGAGACCAAGTACTTC. Using reference TRBV11-2 and TRBJ2-5 for the parts outside the CDR3, the full variable domain is EAGVAQSPRYKIIEKRQSVAFWCNPISGHATLYWYQQILGQGPKLLIQFQNNGVVDDSQLPKDRFSAERLKGVDSTLKIQPAKLEDSAVYLCASSLERKRGAYVEETKYFGPGTRLLVL.

This clone was detected only a few times. A single base separates this from a much larger clone, so it may be a read error. The chain links TRBV10-3 to TRBJ2-1; 8 nucleotides match TRBD2. The V segment lost 6 bases and the J segment 0 bases; nucleotides outside the gene matches: 19. Germline V gives CDR1 ENHRY, CDR2 SYGVKD. The CDR3 has 20 residues. The CDR3 nucleotides are TGTGCCATCAGACCGTGGGGCCGGGGGTTAGCGGGAAGCTCCTACAATGAGCAGTTCTTC. Amino acid sequence: CAIRPWGRGLAGSSYNEQFF.

In the case of this clone: The junction and the germline gene differ at one end; a read error may be behind it. The chain combines TRBV15 with TRBJ1-2; no clear D. This CDR3 has 14 residues. Germline CDR1 is LNHNV and CDR2 is YYDKDF (reference sequence). The CDR3 DNA sequence: TGTGCCACCAGCAGAGACCCTACCCACTATGTCTACACCTTC. Translating it yields CATSRDPTHYVYTF.

The V gene is TRBV5-1, the J gene TRBJ1-4, with TRBD1 matching 10 bases. Losses at the gene ends were 4 bases for V and 8 bases for J; bases not matched to a gene: 2. This CDR3 comprises 13 residues. Germline V gene data show CDR1 as SGHRS and CDR2 as YFSETQ. In DNA form, the CDR3 reads TGCGCCAGCAGCGGGACAGGGGAGGAAAAACTGTTTTTT. Translated: CASSGTGEEKLFF.

This clone was seen only a few times. The chain is built from TRBV2 and TRBJ2-7, with 9 bases that match TRBD1. Germline V CDR1 and CDR2: SNHLY, FYNNEI. Unmatched junction bases numbered 11, after V lost 7 bases and J lost 4 bases. The CDR3 runs 15 residues. The CDR3 loop reads CASKETGTGFYEQYF. CDR3 in DNA: TGTGCCAGCAAGGAAACCGGGACAGGGTTTTACGAGCAGTACTTC.